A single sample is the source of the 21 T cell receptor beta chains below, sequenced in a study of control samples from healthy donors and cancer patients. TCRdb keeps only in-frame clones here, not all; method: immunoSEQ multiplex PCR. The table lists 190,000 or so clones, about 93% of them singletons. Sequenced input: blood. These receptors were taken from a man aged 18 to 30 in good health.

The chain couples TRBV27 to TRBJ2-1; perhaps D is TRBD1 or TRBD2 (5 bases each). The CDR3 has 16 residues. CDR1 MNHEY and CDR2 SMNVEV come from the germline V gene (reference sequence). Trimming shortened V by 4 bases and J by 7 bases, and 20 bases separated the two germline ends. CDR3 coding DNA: TGTGCCAGCAGTTCCTCTGAGGGGTCTTTTGGGAATGAGCAGTTCTTC. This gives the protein CASSSSEGSFGNEQFF.

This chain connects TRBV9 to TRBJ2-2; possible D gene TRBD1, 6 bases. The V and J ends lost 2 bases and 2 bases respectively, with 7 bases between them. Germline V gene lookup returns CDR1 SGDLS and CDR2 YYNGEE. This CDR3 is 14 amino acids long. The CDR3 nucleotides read TGTGCCAGCAGCGTGACAGGAAACACCGGGGAGCTGTTTTTT. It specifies CASSVTGNTGELFF. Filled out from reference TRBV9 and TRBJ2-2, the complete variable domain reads DSGVTQTPKHLITATGQRVTLRCSPRSGDLSVYWYQQSLDQGLQFLIQYYNGEERAKGNILERFSAQQFPDLHSELNLSSLELGDSALYFCASSVTGNTGELFFGEGSRLTVL.

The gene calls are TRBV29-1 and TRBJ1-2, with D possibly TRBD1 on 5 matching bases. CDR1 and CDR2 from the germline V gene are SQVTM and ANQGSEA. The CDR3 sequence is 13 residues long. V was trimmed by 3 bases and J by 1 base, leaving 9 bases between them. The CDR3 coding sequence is TGCAGCGTTGAGGAGGGGCTTAACTATGGCTACACCTTC. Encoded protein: CSVEEGLNYGYTF.

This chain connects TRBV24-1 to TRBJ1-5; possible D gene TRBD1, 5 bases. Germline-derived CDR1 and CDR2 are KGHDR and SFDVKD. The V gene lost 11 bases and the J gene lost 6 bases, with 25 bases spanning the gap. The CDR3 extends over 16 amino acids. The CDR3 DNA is TGTGCCAACCCATCCCGGGGCCAGGTCTGCGGTCAGCCCCAGCATTTT. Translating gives CANPSRGQVCGQPQHF.

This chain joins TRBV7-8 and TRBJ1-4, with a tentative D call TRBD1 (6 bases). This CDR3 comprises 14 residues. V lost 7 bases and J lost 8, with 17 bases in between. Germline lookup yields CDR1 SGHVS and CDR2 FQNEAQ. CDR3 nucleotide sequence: TGTGCCAGCACCCCTGGGACACAACGAGAAAAACTGTTTTTT. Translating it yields CASTPGTQREKLFF.

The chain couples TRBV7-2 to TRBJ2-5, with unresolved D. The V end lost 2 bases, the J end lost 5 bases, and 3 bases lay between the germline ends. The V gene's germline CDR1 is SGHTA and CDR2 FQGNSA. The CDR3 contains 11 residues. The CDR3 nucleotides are TGTGCCAGCAGCTTACTGGAGACCCAGTACTTC. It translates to CASSLLETQYF.

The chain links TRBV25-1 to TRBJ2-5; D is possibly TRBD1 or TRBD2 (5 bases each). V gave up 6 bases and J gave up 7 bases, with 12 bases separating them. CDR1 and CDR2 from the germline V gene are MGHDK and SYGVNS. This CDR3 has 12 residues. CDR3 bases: TGTGCCAGCAGCCCCCTCGGGGCGACCCAGTACTTC. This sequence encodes CASSPLGATQYF.

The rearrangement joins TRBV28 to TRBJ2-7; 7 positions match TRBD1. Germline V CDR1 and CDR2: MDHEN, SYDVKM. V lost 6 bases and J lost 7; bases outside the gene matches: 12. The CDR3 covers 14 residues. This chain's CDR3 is CASSDRDSLPEQYF. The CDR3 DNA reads TGTGCCAGCAGCGACCGGGACAGCCTCCCTGAGCAGTACTTC.

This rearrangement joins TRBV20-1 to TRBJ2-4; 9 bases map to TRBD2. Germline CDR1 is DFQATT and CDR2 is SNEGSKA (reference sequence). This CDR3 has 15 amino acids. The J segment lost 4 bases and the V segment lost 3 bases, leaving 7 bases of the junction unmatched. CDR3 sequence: CSASKAGGYKNIQYF. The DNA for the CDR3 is TGCAGTGCTAGTAAAGCGGGGGGCTATAAAAACATTCAGTACTTC.

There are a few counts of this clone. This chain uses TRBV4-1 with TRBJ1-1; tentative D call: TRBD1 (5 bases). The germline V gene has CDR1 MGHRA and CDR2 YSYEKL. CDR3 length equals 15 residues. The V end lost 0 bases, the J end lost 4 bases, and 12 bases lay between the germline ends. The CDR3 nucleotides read TGCGCCAGCAGCCAAGAAGGATGGGGGACCACTGAAGCTTTCTTT. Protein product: CASSQEGWGTTEAFF.

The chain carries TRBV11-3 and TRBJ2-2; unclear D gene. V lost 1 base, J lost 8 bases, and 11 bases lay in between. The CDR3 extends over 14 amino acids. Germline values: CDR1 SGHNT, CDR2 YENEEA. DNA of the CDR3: TGTGCCAGCAGCTTAGGGCGGCTTGTTGGGGAGCTGTTTTTT. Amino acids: CASSLGRLVGELFF.

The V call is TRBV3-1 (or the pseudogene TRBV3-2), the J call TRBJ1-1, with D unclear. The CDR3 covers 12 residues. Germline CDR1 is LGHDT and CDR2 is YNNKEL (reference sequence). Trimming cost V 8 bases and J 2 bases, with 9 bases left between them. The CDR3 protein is CASGWDNTEAFF. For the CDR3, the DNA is TGTGCCAGCGGCTGGGATAACACTGAAGCTTTCTTT.

CDR3 in DNA: TGTGCCAGCAGCGGCCGGGACAGAAACTCTGGGGCCAACGTCCTGACTTTC. This codes for CASSGRDRNSGANVLTF. This chain uses TRBV9 with TRBJ2-6; 7 bases match TRBD1. This CDR3 contains 17 residues. CDR1 is SGDLS and CDR2 is YYNGEE in the germline V gene. J was trimmed by 0 bases and V by 3 bases; bases with no gene match: 6.

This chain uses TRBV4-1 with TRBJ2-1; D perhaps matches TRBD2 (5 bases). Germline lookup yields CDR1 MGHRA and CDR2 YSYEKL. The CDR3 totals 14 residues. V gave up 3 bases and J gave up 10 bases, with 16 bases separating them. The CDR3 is CASSHLETGKEQFF. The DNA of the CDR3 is TGCGCCAGCAGCCACCTCGAGACGGGGAAGGAGCAGTTCTTC.

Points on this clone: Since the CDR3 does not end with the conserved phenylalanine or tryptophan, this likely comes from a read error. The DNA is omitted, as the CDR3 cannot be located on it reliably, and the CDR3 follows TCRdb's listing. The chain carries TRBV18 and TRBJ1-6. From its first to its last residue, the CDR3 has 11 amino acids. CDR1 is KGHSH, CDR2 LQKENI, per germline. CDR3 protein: CASSPVRRTLG.

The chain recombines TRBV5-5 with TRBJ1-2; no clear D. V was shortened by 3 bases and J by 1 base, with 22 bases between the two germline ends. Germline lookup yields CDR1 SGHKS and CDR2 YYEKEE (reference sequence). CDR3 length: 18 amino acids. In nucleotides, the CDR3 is TGTGCCAGCAGCTACACACTTAAGATTTCCGGGGATAACTATGGCTACACCTTC. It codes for CASSYTLKISGDNYGYTF.

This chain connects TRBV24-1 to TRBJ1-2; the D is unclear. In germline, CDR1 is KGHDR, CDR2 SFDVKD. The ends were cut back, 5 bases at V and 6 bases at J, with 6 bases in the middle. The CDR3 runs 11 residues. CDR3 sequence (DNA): TGTGCCACCAGTGCCCCCGATGGCTACACCTTC. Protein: CATSAPDGYTF.

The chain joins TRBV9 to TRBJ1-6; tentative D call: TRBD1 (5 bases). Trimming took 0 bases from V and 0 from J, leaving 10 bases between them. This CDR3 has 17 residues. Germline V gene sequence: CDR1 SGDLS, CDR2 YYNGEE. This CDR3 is CASSVAGLSSYNSPLHF. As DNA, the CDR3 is TGTGCCAGCAGCGTAGCAGGGTTAAGCTCCTATAATTCACCCCTCCACTTT.

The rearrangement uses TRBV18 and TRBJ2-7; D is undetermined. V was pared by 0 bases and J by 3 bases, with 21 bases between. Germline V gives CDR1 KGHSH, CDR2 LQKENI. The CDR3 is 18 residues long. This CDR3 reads CASSPPRGVVADIYEQYF. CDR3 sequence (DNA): TGTGCCAGCTCACCACCTCGTGGGGTGGTGGCAGATATCTACGAGCAGTACTTC.

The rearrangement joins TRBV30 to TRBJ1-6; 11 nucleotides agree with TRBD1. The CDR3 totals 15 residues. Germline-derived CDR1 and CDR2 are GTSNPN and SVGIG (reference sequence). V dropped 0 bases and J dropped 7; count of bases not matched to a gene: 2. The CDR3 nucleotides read TGTGCCTGGAGTGTAGGACAGGGGGCGAATTCACCCCTCCACTTT. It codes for CAWSVGQGANSPLHF.

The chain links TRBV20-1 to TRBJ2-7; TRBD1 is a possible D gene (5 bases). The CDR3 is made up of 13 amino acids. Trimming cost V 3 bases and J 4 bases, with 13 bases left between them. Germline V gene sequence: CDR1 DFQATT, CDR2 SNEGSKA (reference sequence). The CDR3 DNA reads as TGCAGTGCTAGTGGCAGGGTTTCTTACGAGCAGTACTTC. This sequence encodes CSASGRVSYEQYF.